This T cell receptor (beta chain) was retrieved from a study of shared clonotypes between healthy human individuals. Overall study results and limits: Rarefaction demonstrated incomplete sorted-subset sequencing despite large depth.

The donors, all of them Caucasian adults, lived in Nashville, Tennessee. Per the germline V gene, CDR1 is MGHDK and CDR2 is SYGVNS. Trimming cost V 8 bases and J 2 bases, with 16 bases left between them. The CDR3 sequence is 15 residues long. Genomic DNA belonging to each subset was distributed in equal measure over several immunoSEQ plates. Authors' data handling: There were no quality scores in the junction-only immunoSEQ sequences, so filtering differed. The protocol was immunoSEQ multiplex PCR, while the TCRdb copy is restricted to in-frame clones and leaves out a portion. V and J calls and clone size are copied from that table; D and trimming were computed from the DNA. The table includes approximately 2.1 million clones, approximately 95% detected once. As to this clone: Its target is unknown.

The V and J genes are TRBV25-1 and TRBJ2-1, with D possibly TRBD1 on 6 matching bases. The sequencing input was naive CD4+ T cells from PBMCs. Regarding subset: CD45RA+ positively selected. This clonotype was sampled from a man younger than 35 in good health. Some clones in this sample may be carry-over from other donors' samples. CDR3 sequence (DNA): TGTGCCAGCGCTGGAAGACGGGACACCTACAATGAGCAGTTCTTC. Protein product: CASAGRRDTYNEQFF.